Sequencing of this TCR beta chain was carried out in a study of T cell responses to AZD1222 COVID-19 vaccine. Background on the study: Second-dose intervals of approximately 4 or approximately 12 weeks were pooled.

Libraries were prepared by immunoSEQ multiplex PCR; TCRdb keeps only in-frame clonotypes and omits some of them. The sample carries about 110,000 clones, 75% to 90% recorded once. About this clone: Its antigen remains unknown.

Study observations and caveats: Most donors were white British, females outnumbered males, and clonal diversity was possibly underestimated.

This CDR3 is built from 15 residues. V lost 3 bases to trimming and J lost 3 bases; unmatched junction nucleotides: 9. Germline CDR1 reads SGHRS; CDR2 reads YFSETQ. Sample: peripheral blood, taken on day 0 of AZD1222 vaccination. The genes are TRBV5-1 and TRBJ2-7, with 7 bases that match TRBD2. The TCR originated in an adult in good health. The CDR3 DNA is TGCGCCAGCAGCTCTGGCGGGGGAAGGGTCTACGAGCAGTACTTC. Translated: CASSSGGGRVYEQYF.